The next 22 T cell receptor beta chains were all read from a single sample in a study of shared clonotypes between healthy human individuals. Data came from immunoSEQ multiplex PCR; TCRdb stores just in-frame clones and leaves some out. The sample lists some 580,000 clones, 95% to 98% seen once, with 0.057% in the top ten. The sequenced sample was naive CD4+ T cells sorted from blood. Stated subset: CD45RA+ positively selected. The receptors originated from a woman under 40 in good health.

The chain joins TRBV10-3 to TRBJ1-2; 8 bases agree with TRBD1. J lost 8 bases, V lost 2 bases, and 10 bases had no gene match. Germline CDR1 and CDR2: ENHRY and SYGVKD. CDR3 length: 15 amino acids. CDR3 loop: CAISETSGGGDGYTF. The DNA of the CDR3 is TGTGCCATCAGTGAGACGTCAGGGGGCGGAGACGGCTACACCTTC.

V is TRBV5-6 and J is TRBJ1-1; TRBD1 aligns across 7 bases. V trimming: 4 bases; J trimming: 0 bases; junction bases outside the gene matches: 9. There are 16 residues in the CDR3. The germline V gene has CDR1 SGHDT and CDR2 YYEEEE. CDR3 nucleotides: TGTGCCAGCAGCCTCCGACAGGGCAACATGAACACTGAAGCTTTCTTT. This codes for CASSLRQGNMNTEAFF.

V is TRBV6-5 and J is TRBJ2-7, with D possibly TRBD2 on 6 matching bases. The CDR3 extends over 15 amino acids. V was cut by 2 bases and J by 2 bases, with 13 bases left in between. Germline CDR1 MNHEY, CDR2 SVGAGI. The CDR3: CASSYAGWGAYEQYF. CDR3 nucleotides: TGTGCCAGCAGTTACGCGGGGTGGGGGGCCTACGAGCAGTACTTC.

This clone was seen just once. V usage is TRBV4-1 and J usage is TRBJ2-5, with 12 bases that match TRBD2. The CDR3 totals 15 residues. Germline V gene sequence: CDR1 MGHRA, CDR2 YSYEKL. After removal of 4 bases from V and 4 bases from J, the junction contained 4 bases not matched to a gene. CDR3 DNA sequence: TGCGCCAGCAGCCGGCTACTAGCGGGAGGAGAGACCCAGTACTTC. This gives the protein CASSRLLAGGETQYF.

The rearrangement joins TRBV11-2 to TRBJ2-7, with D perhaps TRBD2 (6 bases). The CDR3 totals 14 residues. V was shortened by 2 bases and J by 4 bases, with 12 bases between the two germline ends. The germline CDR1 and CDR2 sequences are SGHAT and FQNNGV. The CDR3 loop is CASSLHGSGYEQYF. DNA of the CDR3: TGTGCCAGCAGCTTACATGGTAGCGGATACGAGCAGTACTTC.

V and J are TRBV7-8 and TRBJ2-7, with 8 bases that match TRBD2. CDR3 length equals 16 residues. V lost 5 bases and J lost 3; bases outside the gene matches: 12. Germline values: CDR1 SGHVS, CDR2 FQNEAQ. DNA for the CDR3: TGTGCCAGCAGCCCTCTTTTGGTCGGGAGGGACTACGAGCAGTACTTC. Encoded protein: CASSPLLVGRDYEQYF.

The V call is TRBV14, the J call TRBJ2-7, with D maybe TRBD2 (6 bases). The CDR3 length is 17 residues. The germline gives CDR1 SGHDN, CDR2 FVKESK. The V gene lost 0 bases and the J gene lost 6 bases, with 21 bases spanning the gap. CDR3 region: CASSQDKPRTTWGEQYF. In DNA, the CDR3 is TGTGCCAGCAGCCAAGATAAACCGCGGACTACCTGGGGCGAGCAGTACTTC.

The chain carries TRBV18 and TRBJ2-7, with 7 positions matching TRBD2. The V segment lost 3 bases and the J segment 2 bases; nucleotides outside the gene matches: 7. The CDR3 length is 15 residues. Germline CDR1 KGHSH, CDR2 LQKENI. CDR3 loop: CASSPISGETYEQYF. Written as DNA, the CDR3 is TGTGCCAGCTCACCTATCAGCGGGGAAACCTACGAGCAGTACTTC.

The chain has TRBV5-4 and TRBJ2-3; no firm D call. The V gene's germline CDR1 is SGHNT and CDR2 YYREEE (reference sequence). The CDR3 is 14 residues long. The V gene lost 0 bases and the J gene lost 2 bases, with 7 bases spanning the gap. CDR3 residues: CASSLAMTTDTQYF. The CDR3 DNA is TGTGCCAGCAGCTTGGCCATGACCACAGATACGCAGTATTTT.

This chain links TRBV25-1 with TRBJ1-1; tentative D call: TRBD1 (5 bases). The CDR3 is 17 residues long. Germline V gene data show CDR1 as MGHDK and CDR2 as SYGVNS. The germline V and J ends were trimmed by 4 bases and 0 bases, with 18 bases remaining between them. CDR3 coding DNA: TGTGCCAGCAGTGTATCCCTCGGGGCAGGAGTGAACACTGAAGCTTTCTTT. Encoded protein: CASSVSLGAGVNTEAFF.

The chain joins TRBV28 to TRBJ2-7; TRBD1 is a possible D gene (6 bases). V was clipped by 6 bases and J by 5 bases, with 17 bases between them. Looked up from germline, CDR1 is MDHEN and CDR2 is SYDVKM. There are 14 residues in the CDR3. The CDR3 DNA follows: TGTGCCAGCAGCCCTACAGGGAAGGTCCACGAGCAGTACTTC. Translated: CASSPTGKVHEQYF.

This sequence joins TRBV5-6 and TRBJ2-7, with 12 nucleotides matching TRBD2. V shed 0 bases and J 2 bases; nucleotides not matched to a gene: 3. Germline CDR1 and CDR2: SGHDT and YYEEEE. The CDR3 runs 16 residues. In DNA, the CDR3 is TGTGCCAGCAGCTTGGGGCTAGCGGGAGGGCCCTACGAGCAGTACTTC. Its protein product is CASSLGLAGGPYEQYF.

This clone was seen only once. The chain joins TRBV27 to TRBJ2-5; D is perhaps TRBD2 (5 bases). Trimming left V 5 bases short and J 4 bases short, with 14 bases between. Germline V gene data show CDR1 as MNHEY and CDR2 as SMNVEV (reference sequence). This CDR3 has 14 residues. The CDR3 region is CASSIKGRGETQYF. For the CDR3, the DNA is TGTGCCAGCAGTATAAAGGGCCGGGGAGAGACCCAGTACTTC.

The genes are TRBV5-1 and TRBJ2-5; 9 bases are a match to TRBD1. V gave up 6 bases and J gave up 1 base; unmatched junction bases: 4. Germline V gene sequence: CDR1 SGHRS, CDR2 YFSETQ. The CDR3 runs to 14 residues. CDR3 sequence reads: CASTDRGRQETQYF. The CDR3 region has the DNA TGCGCCAGCACGGACAGGGGACGCCAAGAGACCCAGTACTTC.

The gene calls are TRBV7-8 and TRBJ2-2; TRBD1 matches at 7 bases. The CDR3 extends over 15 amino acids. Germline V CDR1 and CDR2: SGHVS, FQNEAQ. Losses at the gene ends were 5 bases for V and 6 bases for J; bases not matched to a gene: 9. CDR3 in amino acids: CASSPPGGAPGELFF. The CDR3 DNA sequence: TGTGCCAGCAGCCCCCCAGGGGGAGCCCCCGGGGAGCTGTTTTTT.

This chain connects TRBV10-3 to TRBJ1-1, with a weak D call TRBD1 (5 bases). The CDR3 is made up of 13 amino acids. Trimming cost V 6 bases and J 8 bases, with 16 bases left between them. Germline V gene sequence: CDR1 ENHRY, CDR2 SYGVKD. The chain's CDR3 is CAIRRDGEAEAFF. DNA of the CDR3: TGTGCCATCAGACGGGACGGGGAGGCGGAAGCTTTCTTT.

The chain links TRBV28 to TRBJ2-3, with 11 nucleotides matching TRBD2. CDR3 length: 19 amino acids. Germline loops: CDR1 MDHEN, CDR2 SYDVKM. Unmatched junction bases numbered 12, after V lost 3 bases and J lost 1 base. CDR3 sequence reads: CASSLSETSGSWGTDTQYF. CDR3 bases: TGTGCCAGCAGTTTGTCCGAAACTAGCGGGAGTTGGGGCACAGATACGCAGTATTTT.

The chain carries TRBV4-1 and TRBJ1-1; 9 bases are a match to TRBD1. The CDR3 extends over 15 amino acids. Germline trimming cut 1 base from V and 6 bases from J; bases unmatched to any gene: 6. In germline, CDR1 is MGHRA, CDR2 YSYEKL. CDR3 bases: TGCGCCAGCAGCCAAGTAGGGACAGGGAGACCTGAAGCTTTCTTT. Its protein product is CASSQVGTGRPEAFF.

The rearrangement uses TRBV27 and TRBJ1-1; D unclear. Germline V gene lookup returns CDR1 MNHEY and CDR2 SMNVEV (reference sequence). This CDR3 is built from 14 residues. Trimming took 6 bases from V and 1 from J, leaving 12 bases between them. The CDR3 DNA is TGTGCCAGCAGGTTCCGGAACAGGAACACTGAAGCTTTCTTT. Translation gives CASRFRNRNTEAFF.

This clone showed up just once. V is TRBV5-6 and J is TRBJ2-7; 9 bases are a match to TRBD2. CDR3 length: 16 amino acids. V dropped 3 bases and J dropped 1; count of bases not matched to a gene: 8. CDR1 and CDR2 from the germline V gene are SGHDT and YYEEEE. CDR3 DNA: TGTGCCAGCAGCTCTACTGGAGCGGGAGGTTCCTACGAGCAGTACTTC. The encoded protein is CASSSTGAGGSYEQYF. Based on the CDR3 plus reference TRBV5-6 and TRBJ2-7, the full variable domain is DAGVTQSPTHLIKTRGQQVTLRCSPKSGHDTVSWYQQALGQGPQFIFQYYEEEERQRGNFPDRFSGHQFPNYSSELNVNALLLGDSALYLCASSSTGAGGSYEQYFGPGTRLTVT.

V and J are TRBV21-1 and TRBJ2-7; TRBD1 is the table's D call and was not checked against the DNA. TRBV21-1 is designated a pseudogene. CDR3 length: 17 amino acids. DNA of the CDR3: TGTGCCAGCAGCAAAGTAGGTAGACAGGGAAAAAGCTACGAGCAGTACTTC. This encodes CASSKVGRQGKSYEQYF.

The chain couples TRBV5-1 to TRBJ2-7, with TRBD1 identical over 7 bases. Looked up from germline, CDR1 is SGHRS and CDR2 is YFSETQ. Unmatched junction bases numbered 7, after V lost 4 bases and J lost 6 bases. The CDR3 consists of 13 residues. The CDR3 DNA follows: TGCGCCAGCAGCCAAGGGGGCAGGAGCGAGCAGTACTTC. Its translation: CASSQGGRSEQYF.